Listed below are T cell receptor beta chains from one sample, sequenced in a study of vaccination effects on CD4 cells after COVID-19. These TCRs' antigens remain unknown. Profiled with immunoSEQ multiplex PCR; TCRdb holds only in-frame clones, not every one. The sample consists of more than 55,000 clones, around 73% of them appearing once. The starting material was CD4+ T cells from PBMCs cultured without peptide, obtained after COVID-19 vaccination. These receptors all stem from a human donor who received a COVID-19 vaccine. Both conserved end residues are part of each CDR3. D genes are given only for firm matches. The listing skips clone size in some rows; elsewhere it reads once, few, many or a size class.

d_call	clone_size	j_call	v_call	cdr3_aa	cdr3_nt
NA	once	TRBJ2-3	TRBV28	CASSFSVREQYF	TGTGCCAGCAGTTTCAGCGTCCGGGAGCAGTATTTT
TRBD2	NA	TRBJ2-1	TRBV19	CASLRRRGDEQFF	TGTGCCAGTCTTCGCAGGCGGGGGGATGAGCAGTTCTTC
NA	once	TRBJ1-1	TRBV6-1	CASSEAASGTNTEAFF	TGTGCCAGCAGTGAAGCGGCGTCAGGGACGAACACTGAAGCTTTCTTT
TRBD1	NA	TRBJ2-7	TRBV28	CASSLASGQSGYF	TGTGCCAGCAGTTTAGCCTCGGGACAGAGCGGGTACTTC
NA	NA	TRBJ1-1	TRBV3-1/TRBV3-2	CASSQRANLRDTEAFF	TGTGCCAGCAGCCAACGGGCCAACCTGAGGGACACTGAAGCTTTCTTT
TRBD1	NA	TRBJ1-4	TRBV4-1	CASSPRTGGEEKLFF	TGCGCCAGCAGCCCTCGGACAGGGGGAGAAGAAAAACTGTTTTTT
NA	NA	TRBJ2-3	TRBV7-2	CASSLGRGVGDTQYF	TGTGCCAGCAGCTTAGGGCGGGGAGTTGGAGATACGCAGTATTTT
NA	NA	TRBJ2-7	TRBV5-4	CASSSRLASYEQYF	TGTGCCAGCAGCTCCCGTCTAGCGTCCTACGAGCAGTACTTC
NA	NA	TRBJ1-3	TRBV28	CASSLTGTGNTIYF	TGTGCCAGCAGTTTAACGGGGACTGGAAACACCATATATTTT
NA	NA	TRBJ1-1	TRBV18	CASSRIRDMNTEAFF	TGTGCCAGCTCACGGATTCGGGACATGAACACTGAAGCTTTCTTT
NA	NA	TRBJ1-4	TRBV21-1	CASSKRTGNEKLFF	TGTGCCAGCAGCAAAAGGACAGGGAATGAAAAACTGTTTTTT
NA	NA	TRBJ1-2	TRBV15	CATSRGAPGVLYGYTF	TGTGCCACCAGCAGAGGGGCTCCAGGGGTCCTCTATGGCTACACCTTC
TRBD2	few	TRBJ2-2	TRBV2	CASSGLAGAGELFF	TGTGCCAGCAGTGGACTAGCGGGAGCCGGGGAGCTGTTTTTT
NA	NA	TRBJ2-2	TRBV5-6	CASKVGANTGELFF	TGTGCCAGCAAGGTGGGCGCTAACACCGGGGAGCTGTTTTTT
TRBD1	NA	TRBJ2-6	TRBV4-1	CASSQDGRQGRAIGNVLTF	TGCGCCAGCAGCCAAGATGGGCGACAGGGTCGTGCCATAGGCAACGTCCTGACTTTC
NA	NA	TRBJ2-2	TRBV4-2	CASSQGNNRVPGELFF	TGTGCCAGCAGCCAGGGGAATAACAGGGTCCCCGGGGAGCTGTTTTTT
NA	NA	TRBJ2-1	TRBV18	CASSPPAGNEQFF	TGTGCCAGCTCACCACCGGCCGGTAATGAGCAGTTCTTC
TRBD2	NA	TRBJ2-1	TRBV6-5	CASRTPGLADNEQFF	TGTGCCAGCAGGACCCCAGGACTAGCGGACAATGAGCAGTTCTTC
TRBD1	NA	TRBJ1-2	TRBV5-1	CASSLGTGVRGYTF	TGCGCCAGCAGCTTGGGGACAGGGGTTCGTGGCTACACCTTC
NA	NA	TRBJ2-7	TRBV4-3	CASSQGILWRESPSYEQYF	TGCGCCAGCAGCCAAGGGATCCTCTGGAGGGAAAGCCCCTCCTACGAGCAGTACTTC
TRBD1	once	TRBJ2-5	TRBV10-3	CAIREGQGGMKETQYF	TGTGCCATCAGAGAGGGACAGGGAGGGATGAAAGAGACCCAGTACTTC
TRBD2	NA	TRBJ2-2	TRBV29-1	CSGVGLGTGELFF	TGCAGCGGCGTGGGACTAGGAACCGGGGAGCTGTTTTTT